The 19 T cell receptor beta chains below all came from one sample that was sequenced in a study of a mutant IDH1 vaccine in newly diagnosed glioma. Generated by immunoSEQ multiplex PCR, the TCRdb table keeps only in-frame clones and is missing some. The table records about 69,000 clones, approximately 86% of them present only once. The sample's time point: baseline, week 1 (first vaccination visit). Sample treatment: pre-vaccination baseline after standard-of-care therapy. The sequenced sample was PBMCs, obtained from a glioma patient treated with radiotherapy, temozolomide or both. These receptors originate from a man younger than 40 with glioma.

This clone appeared once. The chain employs TRBV6-1 and TRBJ2-3; 7 nucleotides agree with TRBD2. Germline CDR1 reads MNHNS; CDR2 reads SASEGT. After removal of 8 bases from V and 2 bases from J, the junction contained 7 bases not matched to a gene. The CDR3 loop spans 14 amino acids. The CDR3 here is CASRRSGTTDTQYF. In nucleotides, the CDR3 is TGTGCCAGCCGGAGAAGCGGGACCACAGATACGCAGTATTTT.

This chain uses TRBV4-2 with TRBJ1-5; D possibly corresponds to TRBD1 (5 bases). This CDR3 is built from 16 residues. Trimming shortened V by 4 bases and J by 2 bases, and 15 bases separated the two germline ends. Looked up from germline, CDR1 is LGHNA and CDR2 is YNFKEQ. CDR3 region: CASSPEGWDGNQPQHF. The CDR3 DNA reads as TGTGCCAGCAGCCCTGAAGGGTGGGACGGCAATCAGCCCCAGCATTTT.

The chain links TRBV10-3 to TRBJ2-1; no reliable D call. Between the trimmed V and J ends, which lost 4 bases and 7 bases, there was a span of 5 bases. Germline V gives CDR1 ENHRY, CDR2 SYGVKD. This CDR3 has 11 residues. CDR3 amino acids: CAISAANEQFF. The CDR3 DNA follows: TGTGCCATCAGTGCCGCGAATGAGCAGTTCTTC.

This clone appeared a single time. The rearrangement joins TRBV18 to TRBJ1-5; 12 positions match TRBD1. Germline CDR1 reads KGHSH; CDR2 reads LQKENI. Trimming at V came to 3 bases and at J to 6 bases, leaving 6 bases not matched to a gene. The CDR3 sequence is 16 residues long. This CDR3 is CASSPGQGARGQPQHF. The CDR3 region has the DNA TGTGCCAGCTCACCGGGACAGGGGGCGCGTGGTCAGCCCCAGCATTTT.

This clone was detected only a few times. The chain recombines TRBV19 with TRBJ1-5; 10 bases map to TRBD1. The CDR3 spans 17 residues. Germline CDR1 LNHDA, CDR2 SQIVND (reference sequence). The trim removed 5 bases at V and 4 bases at J, leaving 11 bases unmatched. The CDR3 DNA reads as TGTGCCAGTAGTGACCACCGGACAGGGGGACGGAATCAGCCCCAGCATTTT. Protein product: CASSDHRTGGRNQPQHF. Variable domain in full (rest from reference TRBV19 and TRBJ1-5): DGGITQSPKYLFRKEGQNVTLSCEQNLNHDAMYWYRQDPGQGLRLIYYSQIVNDFQKGDIAEGYSVSREKKESFPLTVTSAQKNPTAFYLCASSDHRTGGRNQPQHFGDGTRLSIL.

This chain joins TRBV14 and TRBJ1-1; D unclear. Germline V CDR1 and CDR2: SGHDN, FVKESK. V gave up 1 base and J gave up 5 bases, with 8 bases separating them. There are 13 residues in the CDR3. CDR3 sequence: CASSQAARTEAFF. In DNA, the CDR3 is TGTGCCAGCAGCCAAGCCGCCCGAACTGAAGCTTTCTTT.

This chain joins TRBV4-1 and TRBJ2-5; D call uncertain. This CDR3 comprises 15 residues. Trimming cost V 1 base and J 0 bases, with 9 bases left between them. Germline CDR1 and CDR2: MGHRA and YSYEKL. CDR3 bases: TGCGCCAGCAGCCAAGTATCCAGGAACCAAGAGACCCAGTACTTC. Amino acids: CASSQVSRNQETQYF.

The chain couples TRBV4-2 to TRBJ2-7; maybe TRBD2 (7 bases). CDR3 length: 15 residues. Germline CDR1 and CDR2: LGHNA and YNFKEQ. Deletions cut 1 base from V and 0 bases from J, with 10 bases between. This CDR3 is CASSQGGGDSYEQYF. The CDR3 DNA sequence: TGTGCCAGCAGCCAAGGAGGGGGGGACTCCTACGAGCAGTACTTC.

The J gene is TRBJ2-5, the V gene TRBV5-6; D call uncertain. The DNA end favors TRBJ2-7, so the J call may be wrong. The germline CDR1 and CDR2 sequences are SGHDT and YYEEEE. CDR3 length: 13 amino acids. The CDR3 bases are TGTGCCAGCAGCTTGCGGCTGGCCTACGAGCAGTACTTC. As protein: CASSLRLAYEQYF.

The genes are TRBV27 and TRBJ1-5; D is undetermined. Deletions cut 2 bases from V and 4 bases from J, with 18 bases between. Germline assignment: CDR1 MNHEY and CDR2 SMNVEV (reference sequence). The CDR3 contains 17 residues. The CDR3 spells CASSLQPLGCGNQPQHF. CDR3 nucleotides: TGTGCCAGCAGTTTACAGCCATTGGGGTGCGGGAATCAGCCCCAGCATTTT.

The chain combines TRBV29-1 with TRBJ1-1; D call uncertain. V shed 5 bases and J shed 1 base, with 11 bases lying between them. This CDR3 is 13 amino acids long. Germline V gene lookup returns CDR1 SQVTM and CDR2 ANQGSEA. CDR3: CSVRVRANTEAFF. The CDR3 nucleotides are TGCAGCGTTAGGGTCAGAGCGAACACTGAAGCTTTCTTT.

The rearrangement joins TRBV9 to TRBJ2-3; 8 nucleotides line up with TRBD1. Germline V gene sequence: CDR1 SGDLS, CDR2 YYNGEE. The CDR3 length is 16 residues. V dropped 0 bases and J dropped 3; count of bases not matched to a gene: 6. The CDR3 is CASSVEGQVGTDTQYF. The CDR3 DNA follows: TGTGCCAGCAGCGTAGAGGGACAGGTGGGGACAGATACGCAGTATTTT.

This clone was detected a few times. This chain connects TRBV4-1 to TRBJ1-5; D gene uncertain. Looked up from germline, CDR1 is MGHRA and CDR2 is YSYEKL. V lost 1 base to trimming and J lost 0 bases, with 10 bases between them. There are 16 residues in the CDR3. The CDR3 protein is CASSQAGLYSNQPQHF. The CDR3 DNA reads as TGCGCCAGCAGCCAAGCCGGACTGTATAGCAATCAGCCCCAGCATTTT.

The chain uses TRBV6-5 and TRBJ1-5; D not resolved. Trimming removed 4 bases from V and 3 bases from J, with 10 bases in between. Per the germline V gene, CDR1 is MNHEY and CDR2 is SVGAGI. CDR3 length: 14 residues. The CDR3 is CASSSTDYNQPQHF. The CDR3 nucleotides read TGTGCCAGCAGTTCGACGGATTACAATCAGCCCCAGCATTTT.

The chain joins TRBV2 to TRBJ1-5; D is uncertain. Trimming left V 7 bases short and J 7 bases short, with 17 bases between. The CDR3 sequence is 14 residues long. Germline V gene sequence: CDR1 SNHLY, CDR2 FYNNEI. This CDR3 reads CASKEDSSGQPQHF. CDR3 nucleotide sequence: TGTGCCAGCAAGGAGGATAGCTCGGGCCAGCCCCAGCATTTT.

The V call is TRBV29-1, the J call TRBJ2-1, with D perhaps matching TRBD1 (7 bases). V lost 4 bases and J lost 7, with 17 bases in between. Germline V CDR1 and CDR2: SQVTM, ANQGSEA. The CDR3 is 14 amino acids. This chain's CDR3 is CSVVTWSGGNEQFF. In nucleotides, the CDR3 is TGCAGCGTTGTAACCTGGTCAGGGGGGAATGAGCAGTTCTTC.

V gene TRBV5-6 combines with J gene TRBJ1-1; D unclear. The V and J ends lost 1 base and 10 bases respectively, with 14 bases between them. Germline V gene data show CDR1 as SGHDT and CDR2 as YYEEEE. The CDR3 spans 13 residues. The CDR3 here is CASSLSAGKLAFF. CDR3 coding DNA: TGTGCCAGCAGCTTGAGCGCGGGCAAGCTAGCTTTCTTT.

This clone came up a few times. This chain links TRBV5-1 with TRBJ1-1; 8 bases fit TRBD1. CDR3 length: 14 amino acids. Trimming took 1 base from V and 4 from J; bases not matched to a gene: 3. Per germline, CDR1 SGHRS and CDR2 YFSETQ. As DNA, the CDR3 is TGCGCCAGCAGCTTGACTGGGACAGGCACTGAAGCTTTCTTT. It translates to CASSLTGTGTEAFF.

The chain employs TRBV5-1 and TRBJ2-1, with 11 bases fitting TRBD2. This CDR3 contains 15 residues. Per germline, CDR1 SGHRS and CDR2 YFSETQ. V lost 0 bases and J lost 8; bases outside the gene matches: 4. In DNA, the CDR3 is TGCGCCAGCAGCTTGGCGACTAGCGGGGTCTATGAGCAGTTCTTC. This codes for CASSLATSGVYEQFF.